A selection of T cell receptor beta chains follows, all from one sample in a study of T cells after yellow fever vaccination. TCRdb passed the 5' RACE reads through MiXCR, listing each CDR3 protein once. The data show 250,000 or so distinct CDR3 sequences, less than 8.5% seen once. The specimen comprised CD4+ T cells sorted from PBMCs, sampled 15 days after the yellow fever booster vaccination. These receptors were collected from a man aged 25-40 years who received the YFV17D yellow fever vaccine. Each CDR3 is given without its conserved first and last residue. Expanded clones are given a class, and other clones once, few, many or no size at all.

CDR3	J	V	size
SVVAQPETGIYEQY	TRBJ2-7	TRBV29-1	-
ASSPGTGGTDTQY	TRBJ2-3	TRBV5-1	-
ASSYGLLLNNEQF	TRBJ2-1	TRBV6-5	-
ASSTLSRGFPDTQY	TRBJ2-3	TRBV12-3/TRBV12-4	many
ASNTGDGYGYT	TRBJ1-2	TRBV19	few
ASSLGGLAGGTQY	TRBJ2-3	TRBV7-6	-
ASSHRRDRWLSNQPQH	TRBJ1-5	TRBV12-3/TRBV12-4	-
ASSLRGVTNSPLH	TRBJ1-6	TRBV18	many
SASSRRDRGY	TRBJ2-3	TRBV20-1	many
ASSPTPQSGANVLT	TRBJ2-6	TRBV9	-
ASSQPPGQGVNEQF	TRBJ2-1	TRBV4-3	-
SANKGGGPGYT	TRBJ1-2	TRBV20-1	few
ASSRGDRPYEQY	TRBJ2-7	TRBV19	-
ASSFDGRWGKNIQY	TRBJ2-4	TRBV5-6	few
ASSSTGTLMNTEAF	TRBJ1-1	TRBV7-2	-
ASSPGAGLAYEQY	TRBJ2-7	TRBV7-8	few
ASSPDPTDTQY	TRBJ2-3	TRBV7-9	few
ASSLPGGANYGYT	TRBJ1-2	TRBV12-3/TRBV12-4	few
ASSVERSSYNEQF	TRBJ2-1	TRBV9	-
ASSYSREIGNEQF	TRBJ2-1	TRBV6-2/TRBV6-3	few
ASSRNRGASPLH	TRBJ1-6	TRBV12-3/TRBV12-4	few